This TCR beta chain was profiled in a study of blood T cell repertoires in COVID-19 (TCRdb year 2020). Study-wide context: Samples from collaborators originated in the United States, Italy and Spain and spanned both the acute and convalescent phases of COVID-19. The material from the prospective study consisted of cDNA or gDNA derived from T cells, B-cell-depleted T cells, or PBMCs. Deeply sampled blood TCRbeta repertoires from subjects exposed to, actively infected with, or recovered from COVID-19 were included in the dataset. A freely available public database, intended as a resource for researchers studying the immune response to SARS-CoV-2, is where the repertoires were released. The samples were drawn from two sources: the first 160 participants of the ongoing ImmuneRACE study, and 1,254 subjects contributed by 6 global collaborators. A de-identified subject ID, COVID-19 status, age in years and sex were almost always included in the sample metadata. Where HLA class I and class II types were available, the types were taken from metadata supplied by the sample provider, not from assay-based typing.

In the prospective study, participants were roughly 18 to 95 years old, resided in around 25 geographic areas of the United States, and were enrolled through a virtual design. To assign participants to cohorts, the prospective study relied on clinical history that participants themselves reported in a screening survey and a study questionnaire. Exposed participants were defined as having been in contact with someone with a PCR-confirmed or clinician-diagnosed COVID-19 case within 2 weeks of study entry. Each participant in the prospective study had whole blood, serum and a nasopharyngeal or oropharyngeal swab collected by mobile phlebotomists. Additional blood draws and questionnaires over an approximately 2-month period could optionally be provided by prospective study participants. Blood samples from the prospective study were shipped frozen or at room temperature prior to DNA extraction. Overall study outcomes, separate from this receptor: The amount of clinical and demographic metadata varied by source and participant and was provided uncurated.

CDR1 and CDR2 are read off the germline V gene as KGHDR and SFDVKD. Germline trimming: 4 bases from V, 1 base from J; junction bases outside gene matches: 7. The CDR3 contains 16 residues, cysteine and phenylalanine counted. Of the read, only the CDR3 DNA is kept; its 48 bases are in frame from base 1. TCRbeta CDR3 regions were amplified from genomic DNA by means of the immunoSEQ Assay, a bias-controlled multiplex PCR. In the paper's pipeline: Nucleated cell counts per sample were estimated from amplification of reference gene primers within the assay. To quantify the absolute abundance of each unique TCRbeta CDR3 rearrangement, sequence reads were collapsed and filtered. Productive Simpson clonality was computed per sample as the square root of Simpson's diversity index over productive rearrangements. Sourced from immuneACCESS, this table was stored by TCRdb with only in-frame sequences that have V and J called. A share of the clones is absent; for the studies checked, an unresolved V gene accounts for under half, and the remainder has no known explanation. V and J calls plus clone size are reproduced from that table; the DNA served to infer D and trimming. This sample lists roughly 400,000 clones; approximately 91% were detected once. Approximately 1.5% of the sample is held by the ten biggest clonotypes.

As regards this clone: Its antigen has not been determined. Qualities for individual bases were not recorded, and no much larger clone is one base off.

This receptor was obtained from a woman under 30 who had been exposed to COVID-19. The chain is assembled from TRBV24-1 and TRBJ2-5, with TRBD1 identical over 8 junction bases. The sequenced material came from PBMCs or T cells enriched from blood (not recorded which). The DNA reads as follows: TGTGCCACCAGTGACACCGGACAGGGTAGCCAAGAGACCCAGTACTTC. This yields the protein CATSDTGQGSQETQYF.